This T cell receptor (beta chain) was retrieved from a study of cytomegalovirus exposure and HLA in healthy donors (dated by TCRdb to about 2017). Concerning the study at large: A later analysis indicated that the roughly 120 validation repertoires were generated on the platform also employed for the 720 or so repertoires of the first cohort. The study aimed to test whether cataloging public T cell receptors could reveal signatures of past pathogen exposure. In addition to the first cohort of hundreds of subjects, a separate validation cohort of 120 different subjects was used. High-throughput TCR immunosequencing, statistical association of individual TCRs with disease status, and machine learning were combined to predict cytomegalovirus infection status.

The donors belonged to the validation cohort of 120 subjects, which was separate from the approximately 700-subject first cohort. Notes on this clone: Its binding antigen is unknown. No much larger clonotype is one base removed from it; base qualities were not supplied.

CDR1 and CDR2, per the germline V gene, are SGDLS and YYNGEE. The CDR3 spans 14 residues, from the cysteine through the phenylalanine. The read is trimmed to its CDR3 DNA, 42 bases read in frame from base 1. The V and J ends are trimmed by 3 bases and 2 bases, leaving 12 bases between them. Library generation was performed with the immunoSEQ multiplex PCR assay. The authors processed their data as follows. A statistical classification framework was developed to diagnose cytomegalovirus status using the catalog of TCR beta chain sequences. This is the immuneACCESS table as TCRdb keeps it, with only in-frame sequences that have V and J called. A part of the clones is gone; compared with another copy, unresolved V genes explain less than half, and the rest is unexplained. That table supplies the V and J calls and clone size; D and trimming were determined from the DNA. The sample table records 71,000 or so clones; approximately 93% of these occur just once. In total, the top ten clones hold roughly 1.4% of the sample.

On the study overall, not on this receptor specifically: Three of the identified cytomegalovirus-associated TCR beta chains were confirmed in vitro to be specific for cytomegalovirus antigens. A later analysis found that TCRs clustered in the first cohort also tended to co-occur in the 110 or so validation repertoires, with 94% of cluster scores above 0. Cytomegalovirus status was reported to be diagnosed by the classifier with high specificity and sensitivity in both the original and validation cohorts. In the study, 150 to 200 TCR beta chains were listed as associated with cytomegalovirus. A later analysis had no HLA typing for the validation cohort, so co-occurrence there was scored across all 110 or so repertoires. The authors suggested that the approach could potentially be extended to other disease states and immunological phenotypes. Most TCR sequences were observed very rarely across donors, whereas some public TCRs were present in many individuals.

The specimen was PBMCs. Recombination joined TRBV9 with TRBJ2-7; the D gene is possibly TRBD1, with 6 bases matching. This TCR derives from a man between 18 and 29 years old in good health and CMV-seropositive. The nucleotide sequence reads TGTGCCAGCAGCGCCCGGGACAACGCCTACGAGCAGTACTTC. It is translated as CASSARDNAYEQYF.